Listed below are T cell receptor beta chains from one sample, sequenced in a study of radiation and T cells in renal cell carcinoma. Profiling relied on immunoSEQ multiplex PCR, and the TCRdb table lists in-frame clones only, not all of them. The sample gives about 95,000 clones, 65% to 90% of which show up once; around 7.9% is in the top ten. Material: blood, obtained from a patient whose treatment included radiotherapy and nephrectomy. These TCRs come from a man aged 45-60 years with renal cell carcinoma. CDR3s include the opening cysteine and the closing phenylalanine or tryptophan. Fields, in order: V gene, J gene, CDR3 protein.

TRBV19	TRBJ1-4	CASKTGGDEKLFF
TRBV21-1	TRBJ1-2	CASSRTLPRYGYTF
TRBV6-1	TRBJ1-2	CASSEPPGIYGYTF
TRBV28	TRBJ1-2	CASSRTGAEIYGYTF
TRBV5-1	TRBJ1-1	CASSLGVQGTSTEAFF
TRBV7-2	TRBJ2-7	CASSLVWGPRNEQYF
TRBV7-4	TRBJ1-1	CASSLVRGLLNTEAFF
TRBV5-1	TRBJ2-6	CASSLAGVGANVLTF
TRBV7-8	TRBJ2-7	CAAGDRIYEQYF
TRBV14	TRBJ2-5	CASSQGLAVETQYF
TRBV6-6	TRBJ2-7	CASIRENDYFYEQYF
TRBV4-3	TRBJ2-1	CASSPDRGEGNEQFF
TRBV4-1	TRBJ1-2	CASSQDTGQAFYTF
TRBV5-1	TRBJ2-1	CASSFSDFNYNEQFF
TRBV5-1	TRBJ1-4	CASSTGQIGSEKLFF
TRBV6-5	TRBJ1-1	CASSYEGSNTEAFF
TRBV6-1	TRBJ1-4	CASSYRVPNEKLFF
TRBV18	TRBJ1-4	CASSLDRVEEKLFF
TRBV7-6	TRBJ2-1	CASSLFGDEQFF
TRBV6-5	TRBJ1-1	CASSYEGNTEAFF
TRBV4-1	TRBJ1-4	CASSQAQNRGQGEKLFF
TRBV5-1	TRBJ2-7	CASSPQGHSNEQYF
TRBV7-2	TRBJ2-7	CASSLEVPEQYF
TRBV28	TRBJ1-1	CASRWIVNTEAFF
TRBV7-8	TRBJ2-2	CASSSRRVDTGELFF